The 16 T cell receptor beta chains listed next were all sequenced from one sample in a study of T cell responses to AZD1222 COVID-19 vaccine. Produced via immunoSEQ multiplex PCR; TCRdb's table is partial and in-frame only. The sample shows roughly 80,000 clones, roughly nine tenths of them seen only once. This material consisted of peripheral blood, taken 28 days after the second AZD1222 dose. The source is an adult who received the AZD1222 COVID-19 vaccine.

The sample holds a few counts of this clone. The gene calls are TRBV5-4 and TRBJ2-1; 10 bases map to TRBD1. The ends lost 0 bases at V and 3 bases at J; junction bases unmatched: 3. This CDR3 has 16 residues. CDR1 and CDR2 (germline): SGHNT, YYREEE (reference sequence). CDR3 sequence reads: CASSLGQGAIYNEQFF. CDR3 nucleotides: TGTGCCAGCAGCTTGGGACAGGGGGCGATCTACAATGAGCAGTTCTTC.

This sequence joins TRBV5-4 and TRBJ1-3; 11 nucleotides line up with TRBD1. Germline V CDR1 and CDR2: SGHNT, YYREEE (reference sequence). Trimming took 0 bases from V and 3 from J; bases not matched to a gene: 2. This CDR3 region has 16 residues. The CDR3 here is CASSLGGTGGGNTIYF. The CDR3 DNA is TGTGCCAGCAGCTTGGGCGGGACAGGGGGTGGAAACACCATATATTTT.

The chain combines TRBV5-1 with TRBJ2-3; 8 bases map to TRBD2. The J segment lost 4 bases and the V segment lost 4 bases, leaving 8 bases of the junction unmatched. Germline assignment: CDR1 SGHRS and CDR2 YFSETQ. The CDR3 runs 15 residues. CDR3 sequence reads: CASSKAGGQADTQYF. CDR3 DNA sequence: TGCGCCAGCAGCAAGGCGGGGGGCCAGGCAGATACGCAGTATTTT. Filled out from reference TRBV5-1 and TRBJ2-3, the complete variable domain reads KAGVTQTPRYLIKTRGQQVTLSCSPISGHRSVSWYQQTPGQGLQFLFEYFSETQRNKGNFPGRFSGRQFSNSRSEMNVSTLELGDSALYLCASSKAGGQADTQYFGPGTRLTVL.

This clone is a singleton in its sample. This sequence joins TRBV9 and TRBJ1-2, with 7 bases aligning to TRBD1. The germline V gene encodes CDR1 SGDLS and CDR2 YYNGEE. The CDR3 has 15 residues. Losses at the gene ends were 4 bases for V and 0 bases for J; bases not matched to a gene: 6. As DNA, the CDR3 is TGTGCCAGCAGCTCCCCCGGGACAGCTAACTATGGCTACACCTTC. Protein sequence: CASSSPGTANYGYTF.

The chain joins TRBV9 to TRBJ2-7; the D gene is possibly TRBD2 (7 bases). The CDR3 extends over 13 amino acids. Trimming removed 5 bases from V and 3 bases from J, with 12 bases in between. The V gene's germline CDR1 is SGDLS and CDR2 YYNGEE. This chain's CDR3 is CASSERGGYEQYF. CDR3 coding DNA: TGTGCCAGCAGTGAGAGGGGGGGCTACGAGCAGTACTTC.

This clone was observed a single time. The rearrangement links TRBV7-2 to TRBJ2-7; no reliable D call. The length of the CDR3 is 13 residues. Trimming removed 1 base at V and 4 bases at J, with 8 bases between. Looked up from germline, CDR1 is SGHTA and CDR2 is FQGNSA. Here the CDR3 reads CASSLEVGYEQYF. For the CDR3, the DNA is TGTGCCAGCAGCTTAGAGGTCGGGTACGAGCAGTACTTC.

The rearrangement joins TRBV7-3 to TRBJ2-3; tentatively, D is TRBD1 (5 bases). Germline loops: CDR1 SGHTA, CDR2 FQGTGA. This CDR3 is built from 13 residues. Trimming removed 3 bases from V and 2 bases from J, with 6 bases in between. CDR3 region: CASSLDTTDTQYF. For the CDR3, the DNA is TGTGCCAGCAGCTTGGACACCACAGATACGCAGTATTTT.

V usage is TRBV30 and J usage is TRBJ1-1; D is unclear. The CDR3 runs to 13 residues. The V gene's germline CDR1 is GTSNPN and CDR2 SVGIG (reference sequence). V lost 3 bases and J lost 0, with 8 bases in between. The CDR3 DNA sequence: TGTGCCTGGAGGCCTCTTCTGAACACTGAAGCTTTCTTT. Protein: CAWRPLLNTEAFF.

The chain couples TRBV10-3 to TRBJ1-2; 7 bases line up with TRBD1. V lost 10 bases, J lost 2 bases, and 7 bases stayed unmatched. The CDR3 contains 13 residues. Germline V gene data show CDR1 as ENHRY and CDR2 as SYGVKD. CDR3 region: CATQGVGNYGYTF. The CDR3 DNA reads TGTGCCACCCAGGGGGTAGGGAACTATGGCTACACCTTC.

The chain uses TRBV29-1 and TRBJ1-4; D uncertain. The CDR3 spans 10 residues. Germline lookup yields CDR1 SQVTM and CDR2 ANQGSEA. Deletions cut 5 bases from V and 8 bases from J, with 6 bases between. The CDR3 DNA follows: TGCAGCGTTAGGGCGGAAAAACTGTTTTTT. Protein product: CSVRAEKLFF.

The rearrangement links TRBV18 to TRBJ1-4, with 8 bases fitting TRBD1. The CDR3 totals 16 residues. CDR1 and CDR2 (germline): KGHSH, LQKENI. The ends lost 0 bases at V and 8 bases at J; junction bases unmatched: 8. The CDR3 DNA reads TGTGCCAGCTCACCACCGGCGGCAGGGGGCAGGGAAAAACTGTTTTTT. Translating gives CASSPPAAGGREKLFF. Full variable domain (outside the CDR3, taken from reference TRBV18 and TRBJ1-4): NAGVMQNPRHLVRRRGQEARLRCSPMKGHSHVYWYRQLPEEGLKFMVYLQKENIIDESGMPKERFSAEFPKEGPSILRIQQVVRGDSAAYFCASSPPAAGGREKLFFGSGTQLSVL.

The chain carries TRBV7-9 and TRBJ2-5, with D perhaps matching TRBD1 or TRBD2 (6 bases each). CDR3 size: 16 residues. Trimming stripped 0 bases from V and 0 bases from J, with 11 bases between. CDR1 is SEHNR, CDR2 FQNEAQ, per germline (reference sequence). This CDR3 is CASSLAGGGYQETQYF. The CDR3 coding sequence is TGTGCCAGCAGCTTAGCTGGAGGGGGGTACCAAGAGACCCAGTACTTC.

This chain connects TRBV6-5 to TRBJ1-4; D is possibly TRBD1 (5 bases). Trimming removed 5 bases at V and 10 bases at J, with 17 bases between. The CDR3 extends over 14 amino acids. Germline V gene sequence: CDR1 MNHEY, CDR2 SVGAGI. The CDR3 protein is CASSQTVLRGKLFF. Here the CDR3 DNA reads TGTGCCAGCAGTCAGACCGTTCTAAGGGGAAAACTGTTTTTT.

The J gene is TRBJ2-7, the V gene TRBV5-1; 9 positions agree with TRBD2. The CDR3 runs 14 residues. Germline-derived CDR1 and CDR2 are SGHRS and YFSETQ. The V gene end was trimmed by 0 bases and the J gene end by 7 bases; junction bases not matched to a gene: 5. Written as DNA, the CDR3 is TGCGCCAGCAGCTTGGCGCTAGCGGGGTTTGAGCAGTACTTC. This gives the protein CASSLALAGFEQYF. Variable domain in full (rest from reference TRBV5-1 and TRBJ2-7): KAGVTQTPRYLIKTRGQQVTLSCSPISGHRSVSWYQQTPGQGLQFLFEYFSETQRNKGNFPGRFSGRQFSNSRSEMNVSTLELGDSALYLCASSLALAGFEQYFGPGTRLTVT.

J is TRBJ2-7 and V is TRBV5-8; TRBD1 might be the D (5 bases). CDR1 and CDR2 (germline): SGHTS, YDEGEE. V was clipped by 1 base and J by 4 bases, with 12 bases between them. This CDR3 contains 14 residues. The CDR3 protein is CASSLRTRLYEQYF. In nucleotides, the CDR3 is TGTGCCAGCAGCTTGCGGACACGGCTGTACGAGCAGTACTTC.

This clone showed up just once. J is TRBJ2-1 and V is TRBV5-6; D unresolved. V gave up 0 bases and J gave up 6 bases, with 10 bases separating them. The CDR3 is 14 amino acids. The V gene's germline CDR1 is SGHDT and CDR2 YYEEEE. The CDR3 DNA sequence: TGTGCCAGCAGCTTGGTTAGTTCTGTCAATGAGCAGTTCTTC. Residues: CASSLVSSVNEQFF.